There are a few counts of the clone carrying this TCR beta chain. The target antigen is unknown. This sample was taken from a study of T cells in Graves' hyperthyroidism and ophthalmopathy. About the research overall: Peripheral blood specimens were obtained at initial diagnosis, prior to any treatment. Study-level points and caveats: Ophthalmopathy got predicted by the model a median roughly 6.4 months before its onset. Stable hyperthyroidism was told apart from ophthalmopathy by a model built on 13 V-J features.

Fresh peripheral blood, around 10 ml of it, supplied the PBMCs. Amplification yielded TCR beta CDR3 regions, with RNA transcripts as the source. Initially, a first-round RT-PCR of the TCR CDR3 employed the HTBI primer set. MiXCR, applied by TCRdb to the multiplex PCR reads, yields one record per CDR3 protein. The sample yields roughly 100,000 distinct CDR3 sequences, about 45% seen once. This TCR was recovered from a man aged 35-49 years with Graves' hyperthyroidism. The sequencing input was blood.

CDR3 loop: CAWSANYGYTF. Written as DNA, the CDR3 is TGTGCCTGGAGTGCTAACTATGGCTACACCTTC. This chain joins TRBV30 and TRBJ1-2, with D unclear. The ends were cut back, 1 base at V and 0 bases at J, with 0 bases in the middle. Looked up from germline, CDR1 is GTSNPN and CDR2 is SVGIG (reference sequence). The CDR3 extends over 11 amino acids.